This T cell receptor beta chain was identified in a study of blood T cells in healthy people across ages. The CDR3 extends over 16 amino acids. V lost 3 bases and J lost 8; bases outside the gene matches: 11. Germline CDR1 SGHTA, CDR2 FQGNSA. For the second PCR, which ran for roughly 7 to 11 cycles, a sample-barcoded 5' primer and a J-beta primer mix were used. In TCRdb, the 5' RACE reads were re-called with MiXCR into one record per CDR3 protein. Of approximately 1,000,000 distinct CDR3 sequences listed, around two fifths are singletons. Sequencing was performed on blood. The chain carries TRBV7-2 and TRBJ2-1, with 9 nucleotides matching TRBD2. This clonotype was sampled from a man between 18 and 29 years old in good health. CDR3 sequence (DNA): TGTGCCAGCAGCTTGGTTAGCGGGGGCACACTGGATGAGCAGTTCTTC. This codes for CASSLVSGGTLDEQFF.